The 29 T cell receptor beta chains listed next were all sequenced from one sample in a study of control samples from healthy donors and cancer patients. Method: immunoSEQ multiplex PCR; TCRdb's copy keeps in-frame clones and lacks some. The sample shows tens of thousands of clones, around 79% of them seen only once. Sequencing was done on a sample of PBMCs. The receptors here all came from a man in his 60s with head and neck cancer.

The chain employs TRBV10-3 and TRBJ1-5, with D uncertain. Looked up from germline, CDR1 is ENHRY and CDR2 is SYGVKD. This CDR3 has 17 amino acids. The V end was cut by 0 bases, the J end by 0 bases, with 12 bases between. The CDR3 protein is CAISESGSPYSNQPQHF. For the CDR3, the DNA is TGTGCCATCAGTGAGTCGGGGTCCCCATATAGCAATCAGCCCCAGCATTTT.

The gene calls are TRBV7-9 and TRBJ2-5; TRBD1 matches 11 bases. Germline values: CDR1 SEHNR, CDR2 FQNEAQ (reference sequence). V shed 5 bases, J shed 2 bases, and the junction held 10 bases outside the gene matches. This CDR3 spans 17 amino acids. The CDR3 DNA reads TGTGCCAGCAGCAGGGGGACAGGGGGTTCCCCACAAGAGACCCAGTACTTC. Protein: CASSRGTGGSPQETQYF.

This chain joins TRBV7-9 and TRBJ2-3; the match to TRBD2 covers 10 bases. The V segment lost 3 bases and the J segment 4 bases; nucleotides outside the gene matches: 4. Germline V gene sequence: CDR1 SEHNR, CDR2 FQNEAQ (reference sequence). CDR3 length: 15 amino acids. CDR3 in DNA: TGTGCCAGCAGCTTTCCCCTAGCGGGAGCAGATACGCAGTATTTT. The encoded protein is CASSFPLAGADTQYF.

The chain carries TRBV18 and TRBJ1-6; D unresolved. The V gene's germline CDR1 is KGHSH and CDR2 LQKENI. The V gene lost 1 base and the J gene lost 5 bases, with 3 bases spanning the gap. This CDR3 spans 13 amino acids. This chain's CDR3 is CASSPQDNSPLHF. DNA for the CDR3: TGTGCCAGCTCACCACAGGATAATTCACCCCTCCACTTT.

V gene TRBV4-2 combines with J gene TRBJ2-7, with D tentatively TRBD2 (5 bases). Germline assignment: CDR1 LGHNA and CDR2 YNFKEQ. This CDR3 contains 14 residues. Trimming removed 4 bases from V and 4 bases from J, with 14 bases in between. CDR3 loop: CASSPSIGEYEQYF. The CDR3 DNA follows: TGTGCCAGCAGCCCCTCAATCGGGGAATACGAGCAGTACTTC.

This clone is classed as medium-sized (0.01 to 0.1%). This chain links TRBV27 with TRBJ1-2, with no clear D. This CDR3 has 14 residues. V gave up 4 bases and J gave up 2 bases, with 11 bases separating them. Germline loops: CDR1 MNHEY, CDR2 SMNVEV (reference sequence). CDR3 sequence (DNA): TGTGCCAGCAGTTCTACGACTGGGAACTATGGCTACACCTTC. Protein sequence: CASSSTTGNYGYTF.

The rearrangement uses TRBV3-1 (or the pseudogene TRBV3-2) and TRBJ2-7; D perhaps matches TRBD2 (5 bases). The CDR3 loop spans 13 amino acids. With 4 bases removed from V and 3 bases from J, the gap between germline ends came to 10 bases. The germline V gene encodes CDR1 LGHDT and CDR2 YNNKEL (reference sequence). CDR3 protein: CASSPLLDYEQYF. CDR3 DNA sequence: TGTGCCAGCAGCCCCCTACTAGACTACGAGCAGTACTTC.

The chain combines TRBV4-2 with TRBJ1-1; 7 bases fit TRBD1. The V gene end was trimmed by 2 bases and the J gene end by 0 bases; junction bases not matched to a gene: 3. The CDR3 loop spans 15 amino acids. Germline V gene sequence: CDR1 LGHNA, CDR2 YNFKEQ. The CDR3 bases are TGTGCCAGCAGCCAAAGGCAGGGGGTGAACACTGAAGCTTTCTTT. This codes for CASSQRQGVNTEAFF.

This clone has only a few counts. This sequence joins TRBV5-1 and TRBJ1-5, with D possibly matching TRBD1 (5 bases). Germline V gene lookup returns CDR1 SGHRS and CDR2 YFSETQ. CDR3 length: 14 amino acids. Trimming pared 0 bases from V and 6 bases from J, leaving 10 bases between. CDR3 in amino acids: CASSLGQGGQPQHF. The CDR3 region has the DNA TGCGCCAGCAGCTTGGGTCAGGGAGGTCAGCCCCAGCATTTT. Supplemented by reference TRBV5-1 and TRBJ1-5, the full variable domain reads KAGVTQTPRYLIKTRGQQVTLSCSPISGHRSVSWYQQTPGQGLQFLFEYFSETQRNKGNFPGRFSGRQFSNSRSEMNVSTLELGDSALYLCASSLGQGGQPQHFGDGTRLSIL.

This chain connects TRBV4-2 to TRBJ2-6; D gene ambiguous. CDR3 length equals 16 residues. Between the trimmed V and J ends, which lost 0 bases and 1 base, there was a span of 7 bases. The germline gives CDR1 LGHNA, CDR2 YNFKEQ. CDR3 nucleotide sequence: TGTGCCAGCAGCCAAGATGTCGGTTCTGGGGCCAACGTCCTGACTTTC. It is translated as CASSQDVGSGANVLTF.

This chain joins TRBV20-1 and TRBJ1-3, with D possibly TRBD1 on 6 matching bases. Germline V lookup: CDR1 DFQATT, CDR2 SNEGSKA (reference sequence). This CDR3 is 15 amino acids long. V lost 3 bases to trimming and J lost 2 bases, with 14 bases between them. CDR3 bases: TGCAGTGCTAGTCCCCGGTCAGGGGCTGGAAACACCATATATTTT. Its protein product is CSASPRSGAGNTIYF.

The chain uses TRBV6-2 or TRBV6-3 and TRBJ1-5; 8 bases fit TRBD1. The CDR3 spans 16 residues. Germline V gene sequence: CDR1 MNHEY, CDR2 SVGEGT. The V gene end was trimmed by 5 bases and the J gene end by 1 base; junction bases not matched to a gene: 7. The CDR3 reads CASSTRTGSSNQPQHF. DNA of the CDR3: TGTGCCAGCAGTACGCGGACAGGGTCGAGCAATCAGCCCCAGCATTTT.

In its sample, this clone was seen once. The rearrangement joins TRBV7-2 to TRBJ1-1; tentatively, D is TRBD1 (5 bases). The CDR3 length is 15 residues. Trimming took off 4 bases at V and 4 bases at J, with 16 bases between the two ends. In germline, CDR1 is SGHTA, CDR2 FQGNSA. The CDR3 reads CASSSRSGGVTEAFF. CDR3 nucleotide sequence: TGTGCCAGCAGCTCCAGGTCGGGAGGGGTCACTGAAGCTTTCTTT.

The chain employs TRBV27 and TRBJ2-3; D gene ambiguous. The ends were cut back, 5 bases at V and 6 bases at J, with 15 bases in the middle. Germline V gene sequence: CDR1 MNHEY, CDR2 SMNVEV (reference sequence). The CDR3 sequence is 14 residues long. CDR3 amino acids: CASSDGYEVDTQYF. CDR3 DNA: TGTGCCAGCAGTGACGGGTACGAGGTGGATACGCAGTATTTT.

The chain joins TRBV5-5 to TRBJ2-7; tentative D call: TRBD2 (5 bases). Germline loops: CDR1 SGHKS, CDR2 YYEKEE (reference sequence). The CDR3 is 14 residues long. Trimming took off 2 bases at V and 0 bases at J, with 9 bases between the two ends. The CDR3 region is CASSFNGNSYEQYF. The CDR3 DNA reads TGTGCCAGCAGCTTTAACGGGAACTCCTACGAGCAGTACTTC.

Comment on this clone: Relative to the germline gene, one junction end is altered; a read error may explain this. Different DNA sequences within this sample yield the same CDR3. The chain uses TRBV24-1 and TRBJ2-4, with 7 bases identical to TRBD1. CDR3 length equals 15 residues. CDR1 is KGHDR, CDR2 SFDVKD, per germline. The CDR3 DNA follows: TGTGCCACCAGTTCGACAGGGTCGTCCAAAAACATTCAGTACTTT. Amino acids: CATSSTGSSKNIQYF.

The table lists this clone with a few counts. The V call is TRBV7-9, the J call TRBJ2-5, with D hard to call. V lost 2 bases, J lost 2 bases, and 15 bases lay in between. The length of the CDR3 is 16 residues. Germline CDR1 SEHNR, CDR2 FQNEAQ (reference sequence). CDR3 in amino acids: CASSLSRAKKQETQYF. In DNA, the CDR3 is TGTGCCAGCAGCTTATCGAGAGCAAAGAAACAAGAGACCCAGTACTTC.

The J gene is TRBJ2-1, the V gene TRBV7-9; 9 bases are shared with TRBD2. This CDR3 is built from 17 residues. The V and J ends lost 5 bases and 4 bases, in that order; junction bases with no gene match: 12. Germline V gives CDR1 SEHNR, CDR2 FQNEAQ (reference sequence). CDR3 DNA sequence: TGTGCCAGCAGCCCGTCTGATGGCGGGAGGGATTACAATGAGCAGTTCTTC. Translating it yields CASSPSDGGRDYNEQFF. Using reference TRBV7-9 and TRBJ2-1 for the parts outside the CDR3, the full variable domain is DTGVSQNPRHKITKRGQNVTFRCDPISEHNRLYWYRQTLGQGPEFLTYFQNEAQLEKSRLLSDRFSAERPKGSFSTLEIQRTEQGDSAMYLCASSPSDGGRDYNEQFFGPGTRLTVL.

As DNA, the CDR3 is TGTGCCAGCAGTGAATTCGGGACAACTTACGAGCAGTACTTC. This gives the protein CASSEFGTTYEQYF. The chain recombines TRBV6-1 with TRBJ2-7; a weak D match, TRBD1 (6 bases). V lost 2 bases and J lost 4, with 12 bases in between. CDR3 length equals 14 residues. Germline V gene lookup returns CDR1 MNHNS and CDR2 SASEGT.

The chain couples TRBV10-3 to TRBJ1-1, with unresolved D. Germline V CDR1 and CDR2: ENHRY, SYGVKD. The CDR3 contains 13 residues. V was pared by 2 bases and J by 11 bases, with 15 bases between. The CDR3 nucleotides read TGTGCCATCAGTGAGATCGGCAATCTAAGGGCTTTCTTT. As protein: CAISEIGNLRAFF.

The chain combines TRBV6-4 with TRBJ2-2; TRBD1 agrees at 7 bases. Germline V gene lookup returns CDR1 MRHNA and CDR2 SNTAGT. The CDR3 has 13 residues. J lost 5 bases, V lost 6 bases, and 3 bases had no gene match. CDR3 bases: TGTGCCAGCAGGAAGACAGGGACCGGGGAGCTGTTTTTT. This codes for CASRKTGTGELFF.

V usage is TRBV5-1 and J usage is TRBJ2-1; 11 nucleotides match TRBD2. Germline assignment: CDR1 SGHRS and CDR2 YFSETQ. The CDR3 totals 16 residues. V dropped 7 bases and J dropped 5; count of bases not matched to a gene: 11. CDR3 in amino acids: CASATRLLAGDNEQFF. The CDR3 DNA is TGCGCCAGCGCTACGAGGTTACTAGCGGGGGACAATGAGCAGTTCTTC.

This clone was recorded once. One junction end disagrees with the germline gene, perhaps due to a read error. The V call is TRBV5-1, the J call TRBJ2-2; 8 bases line up with TRBD2. Germline V gene sequence: CDR1 SGHRS, CDR2 YFSETQ. The CDR3 contains 14 residues. This CDR3 reads CATSGGSNTGELFF. CDR3 in DNA: TGCGCCACCAGCGGGGGTTCGAACACCGGGGAGCTGTTTTTT.

V and J are TRBV27 and TRBJ1-1; no clear D. Trimming shortened V by 4 bases and J by 1 base, and 7 bases separated the two germline ends. The CDR3 runs to 13 residues. Germline V gene data show CDR1 as MNHEY and CDR2 as SMNVEV (reference sequence). In DNA form, the CDR3 reads TGTGCCAGCAGTTCCGGAAGGAACACTGAAGCTTTCTTT. Encoded protein: CASSSGRNTEAFF.

The genes are TRBV9 and TRBJ2-7; D unresolved. The V gene's germline CDR1 is SGDLS and CDR2 YYNGEE. V lost 2 bases and J 1 base, leaving 7 bases between the germline ends. There are 13 residues in the CDR3. CDR3 amino acids: CASSVSNSYEQYF. Here the CDR3 DNA reads TGTGCCAGCAGCGTGAGCAATTCCTACGAGCAGTACTTC.

The chain combines TRBV19 with TRBJ2-2; D unresolved. From germline, CDR1 is LNHDA and CDR2 SQIVND (reference sequence). This CDR3 region has 13 residues. V lost 3 bases and J 1 base, leaving 3 bases between the germline ends. Here the CDR3 reads CASSIGNTGELFF. For the CDR3, the DNA is TGTGCCAGTAGTATCGGGAACACCGGGGAGCTGTTTTTT.

The chain recombines TRBV6-5 with TRBJ1-2, with 9 bases that match TRBD1. This CDR3 is 15 amino acids long. V shed 4 bases and J 1 base; nucleotides not matched to a gene: 4. Germline loops: CDR1 MNHEY, CDR2 SVGAGI. The CDR3 DNA is TGTGCCAGCAGTTTGTCGGGACAGGGTAACTATGGCTACACCTTC. Translating it yields CASSLSGQGNYGYTF.

The chain links TRBV28 to TRBJ2-7; TRBD2 is a possible D gene (5 bases). Trimming stripped 2 bases from V and 3 bases from J, with 5 bases between. CDR3 length: 12 residues. The V gene's germline CDR1 is MDHEN and CDR2 SYDVKM. As DNA, the CDR3 is TGTGCCAGCAGTTTAGGGAGCTACGAGCAGTACTTC. Translation gives CASSLGSYEQYF.

The chain joins TRBV19 to TRBJ2-3, with TRBD1 matching over 10 bases. This CDR3 comprises 15 residues. V dropped 7 bases and J dropped 6; count of bases not matched to a gene: 10. CDR1 is LNHDA, CDR2 SQIVND, per germline (reference sequence). As DNA, the CDR3 is TGTGCCAGTACCGCGGGACAGGGGTTTGCTGATACGCAGTATTTT. Its translation is CASTAGQGFADTQYF.